Sequencing of this TCR beta chain was carried out in a study of CD8+ T cells in alopecia areata (dated by TCRdb to the late 2010s). Regarding the study in general: The treated patients, all with moderate-to-severe alopecia areata, were enrolled in an open-label pilot trial of oral tofacitinib given at 5 to 10 mg twice daily. Scalp tissue and sorted CD4+ and CD8+ peripheral blood T cells from patchy and totalis/universalis alopecia areata patients and from healthy controls were covered by human TCRbeta sequencing. In both human patients and the C3H/HeJ mouse model, the study applied high-throughput TCRbeta sequencing to look at T cell clonal expansion in alopecia areata. Scalp clonality was compared among normal scalp (n=4), patchy alopecia areata scalp (n=8), and alopecia totalis/universalis scalp (n=8). Tofacitinib was given for 6 to 18 months, followed by 6 months of follow-up off drug to assess delayed response and recurrence. RNA was extracted with the PAXgene miRNA kit for fixed scalp, the miRNeasy kit for PBMCs, and the RNeasy kit for mouse skin. immunoSEQ multiplex PCR using 35 Vbeta forward primers and 13 Jbeta reverse primers was used to amplify TCRbeta CDR3 regions. Tofacitinib-treated patients had biopsies at baseline and at 4 and 24 weeks of treatment, with a later scalp biopsy in several patients. For the treated patients, the SALT score, which quantifies what percentage of scalp surface area is affected, served as the measure of disease severity.

The receptor library was made with the immunoSEQ multiplex PCR assay. RNA was extracted from all samples and reverse transcribed into cDNA as template for TCR sequencing. SuperScript III was used for first-strand cDNA synthesis, primed with a 2:1 mix of oligo-dT and random hexamers. A synthetic immune receptor repertoire was used to measure amplification bias, and any remaining bias was corrected computationally. In the source study's methods: Raw reads were preprocessed for error removal, and CDR3 was defined according to IMGT conventions as running from the conserved cysteine to phenylalanine. Clonality was calculated as 1 minus Shannon entropy normalized by log2 of the number of productive unique TCRs. Whether each scalp clone was CD4 or CD8 was inferred by checking scalp TCRbeta sequences against the CD4 and CD8 repertoires from sorted blood. Drawn from immuneACCESS, this table holds only the in-frame rearrangements with V and J called that TCRdb kept. Clones are partly lost; checked studies trace under half to an unresolved V gene and leave the rest unexplained. D and trimming were read from the DNA, whereas the V and J calls and clone size are those reported in that table. The sample table lists some 220,000 clones, less than 75% of them with a count of one. Of the sample, 1.5% to 2% is held by the ten largest clones.

The time point tag for this specimen amounts to: approximately 4 weeks on oral tofacitinib. Reading the label with the study, this specimen's treatment or condition is: oral pan-JAK inhibitor, 5-10 mg twice daily. Lesional scalp punch biopsies and peripheral blood were obtained from alopecia areata patients. PBMCs were separated by density centrifugation and stained for CD3, CD4 and CD8, after which CD4+ and CD8+ T cells were sorted on a FACSAria. What the work shows at the level of the full study, not this receptor alone: Many expanded lesional clones persisted in scalp and blood during tofacitinib treatment, which may partly explain relapse after stopping treatment. Shared TCR sequences between patients were less evident than in mice, which may be partly attributable to HLA diversity in the patient population. Resident alphabeta T cells in normal human skin are also sequenced, complicating scalp TCR repertoire analysis, unlike mouse skin dominated by gammadelta T cells. Because the treated cohort was small and had just a single nonresponder, larger studies are needed to establish links between baseline CD8+ expansion and response. Scalp clonality and the number of expanded CD8+ clones among the top 100 scalp clones were significantly decreased by tofacitinib. Lesional scalp, especially in alopecia totalis/universalis, showed higher clonality and more expanded CD8+ clones than normal scalp, suggesting antigenic drive.

The CDR3 goes from the cysteine to the phenylalanine over 15 residues. Solely the CDR3 DNA is kept, with 45 bases framed from the first base. From the germline V gene, CDR1 is SGHTA and CDR2 is FQGNSA. V is trimmed back by 4 bases and J by 3 bases, and the junction contains 6 bases that no gene match accounts for. Regarding this clone: The antigen it recognizes is unknown. No base quality information exists; no much larger clone differs at one position.

The chain joins TRBV7-2 to TRBJ1-3; TRBD1 agrees with 7 junctional bases. Sequenced here: CD4+ T cells sorted from blood, sampled at week 4, from a patient treated with tofacitinib. This receptor was taken from a human donor with alopecia areata. In nucleotide form, the sequence is TGTGCCAGCAGCTCGACAGGGTCGAGTGGAAACACCATATATTTT. The translation is CASSSTGSSGNTIYF. When the CDR3 is completed using the reference TRBV7-2 and TRBJ1-3 genes on either side, the full variable domain is GAGVSQSPSNKVTEKGKDVELRCDPISGHTALYWYRQSLGQGLEFLIYFQGNSAPDKSGLPSDRFSAERTGGSVSTLTIQRTQQEDSAVYLCASSSTGSSGNTIYFGEGSWLTVV.